The clone carrying this T cell receptor beta chain was detected ten times or more. V lost 0 bases to trimming and J lost 3 bases, with 8 bases between them. This CDR3 is built from 14 residues. Germline CDR1 reads SGHAT; CDR2 reads FQNNGV. This entry comes from a study of shared clonotypes between healthy human individuals. Clones were sequenced by immunoSEQ multiplex PCR, and TCRdb holds only the in-frame ones, with some missing. Of 450,000 to 500,000 clones listed, around 79% were seen once; the top ten hold approximately 12%. Specimen: PBMCs. The source is a woman aged 40 to 50 in good health. Some clones in this sample may be carry-over from other donors' samples. V usage is TRBV11-2 and J usage is TRBJ2-5, with a possible D match to TRBD2 (6 bases). The CDR3 loop reads CASSLERGKETQYF. CDR3 nucleotide sequence: TGTGCCAGCAGCTTAGAGCGGGGTAAAGAGACCCAGTACTTC.